This T cell receptor beta chain came from a study of blood T cell repertoires in COVID-19. The overall study: Acute and convalescent COVID-19 samples came from the United States, Italy and Spain. Nucleic acid was either cDNA or gDNA, and it came from T cells, B-cell-depleted T cells, or PBMCs.

Study processing details: Scientists estimated how many nucleated cells there were by amplifying reference gene primers. Here immunoSEQ multiplex PCR was the method, and the copy in TCRdb shows in-frame clones only, minus some. V and J calls and clone size follow that table, whereas D and trimming were derived from the DNA. The sample lists 70,000 to 95,000 clones; around four fifths were seen once. CDR1 is SGHVS, CDR2 FNYEAQ, per germline. The CDR3 loop spans 12 amino acids. Trimming at V came to 8 bases and at J to 6 bases, leaving 4 bases not matched to a gene. The source is a woman in her 70s with active or convalescent COVID-19. The sequencing sample was made of peripheral blood. V and J are TRBV7-6 and TRBJ1-5, with 7 bases aligning to TRBD1. CDR3: CASYQGVQPQHF. The CDR3 bases are TGTGCCAGCTACCAGGGGGTTCAGCCCCAGCATTTT.